This TCR beta chain came from a study of OX40 agonist ivuxolimab in advanced cancers. In the study overall: More than 35% of patients had received prior checkpoint inhibitor therapy.

Sequenced by immunoSEQ multiplex PCR; TCRdb stores in-frame clones only, minus some. The table has tens of thousands of clones, approximately 86% seen once. As concerns this clone: What it recognizes is unknown.

The V end lost 3 bases, the J end lost 12 bases, and 11 bases lay between the germline ends. CDR3 size: 10 residues. Germline V gene data show CDR1 as DFQATT and CDR2 as SNEGSKA (reference sequence). Study-level results: CD4+ and CD8+ T cells in blood underwent clonal expansion by week 6 at 0.1 to 3.0 mg/kg. The study did not work out the antigen specificity of the expanded peripheral T cells.

The source of this sequence is an adult with an advanced solid tumor such as melanoma, head and neck, liver or kidney cancer. The chain combines TRBV20-1 with TRBJ1-1; weak D call: TRBD1 (6 bases). The sequences come from CD4+ or CD8+ T cells sorted from blood, collected in a trial of the OX40 agonist ivuxolimab. The DNA of the CDR3 is TGCAGTGCTAGCAAGGACAGCACTTTCTTT. Translation: CSASKDSTFF.